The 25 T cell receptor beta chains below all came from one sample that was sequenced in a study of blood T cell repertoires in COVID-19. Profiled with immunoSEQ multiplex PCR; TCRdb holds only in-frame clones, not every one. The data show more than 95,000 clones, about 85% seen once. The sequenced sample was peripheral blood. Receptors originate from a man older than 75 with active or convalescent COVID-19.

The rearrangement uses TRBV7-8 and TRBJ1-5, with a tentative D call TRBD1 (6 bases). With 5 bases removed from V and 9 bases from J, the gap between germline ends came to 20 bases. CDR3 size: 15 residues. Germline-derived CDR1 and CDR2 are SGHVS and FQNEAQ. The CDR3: CASSPTGSQGGPQHF. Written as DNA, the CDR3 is TGTGCCAGCAGCCCTACAGGGTCTCAAGGGGGGCCCCAGCATTTT.

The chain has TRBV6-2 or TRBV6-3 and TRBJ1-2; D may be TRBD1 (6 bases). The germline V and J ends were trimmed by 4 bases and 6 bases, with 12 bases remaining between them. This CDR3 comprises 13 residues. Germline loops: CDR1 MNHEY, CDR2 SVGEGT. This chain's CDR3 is CASSFARGNGYTF. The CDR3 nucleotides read TGTGCCAGCAGTTTCGCCAGGGGCAATGGCTACACCTTC.

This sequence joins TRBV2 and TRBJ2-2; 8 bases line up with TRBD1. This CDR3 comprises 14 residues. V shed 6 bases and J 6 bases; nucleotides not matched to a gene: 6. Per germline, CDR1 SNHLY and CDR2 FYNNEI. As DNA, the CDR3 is TGTGCCAGCAGCAGGACAGGGTGGGCCGGGGAGCTGTTTTTT. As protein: CASSRTGWAGELFF. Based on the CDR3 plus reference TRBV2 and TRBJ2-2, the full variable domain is EPEVTQTPSHQVTQMGQEVILRCVPISNHLYFYWYRQILGQKVEFLVSFYNNEISEKSEIFDDQFSVERPDGSNFTLKIRSTKLEDSAMYFCASSRTGWAGELFFGEGSRLTVL.

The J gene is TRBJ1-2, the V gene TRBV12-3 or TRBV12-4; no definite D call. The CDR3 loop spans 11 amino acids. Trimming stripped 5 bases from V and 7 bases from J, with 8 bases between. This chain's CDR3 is CASSLRSGYTF. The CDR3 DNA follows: TGTGCCAGCAGTCTGAGGTCTGGCTACACCTTC.

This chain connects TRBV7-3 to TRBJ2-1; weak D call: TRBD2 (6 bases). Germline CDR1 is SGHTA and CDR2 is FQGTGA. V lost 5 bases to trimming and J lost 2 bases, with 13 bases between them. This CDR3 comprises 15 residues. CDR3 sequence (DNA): TGTGCCAGCAGCCCGGATCCGGGAGCCTACAATGAGCAGTTCTTC. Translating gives CASSPDPGAYNEQFF.

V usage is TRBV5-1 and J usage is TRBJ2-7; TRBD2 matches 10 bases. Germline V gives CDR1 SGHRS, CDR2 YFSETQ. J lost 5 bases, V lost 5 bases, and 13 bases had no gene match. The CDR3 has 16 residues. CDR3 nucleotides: TGCGCCAGCAGTTCTCAACCGGGACTAGCGTCCGACGAGCAGTACTTC. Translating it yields CASSSQPGLASDEQYF.

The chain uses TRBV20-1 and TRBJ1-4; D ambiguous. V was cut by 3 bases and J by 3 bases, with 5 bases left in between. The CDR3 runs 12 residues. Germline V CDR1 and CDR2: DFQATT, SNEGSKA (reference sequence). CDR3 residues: CSASRSNEKLFF. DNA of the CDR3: TGCAGTGCTAGTCGGTCTAATGAAAAACTGTTTTTT.

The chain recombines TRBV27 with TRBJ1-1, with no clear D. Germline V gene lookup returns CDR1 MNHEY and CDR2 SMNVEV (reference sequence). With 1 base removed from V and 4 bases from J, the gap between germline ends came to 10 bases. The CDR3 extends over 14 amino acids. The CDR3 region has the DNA TGTGCCAGCAGTTTATTTCGGTGGAGCACTGAAGCTTTCTTT. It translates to CASSLFRWSTEAFF.

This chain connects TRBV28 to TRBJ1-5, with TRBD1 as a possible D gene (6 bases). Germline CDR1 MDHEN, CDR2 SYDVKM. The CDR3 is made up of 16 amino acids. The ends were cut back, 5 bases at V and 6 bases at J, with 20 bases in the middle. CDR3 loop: CASSPGSRGKSQPQHF. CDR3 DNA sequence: TGTGCCAGCAGTCCCGGCTCCAGGGGTAAGAGTCAGCCCCAGCATTTT.

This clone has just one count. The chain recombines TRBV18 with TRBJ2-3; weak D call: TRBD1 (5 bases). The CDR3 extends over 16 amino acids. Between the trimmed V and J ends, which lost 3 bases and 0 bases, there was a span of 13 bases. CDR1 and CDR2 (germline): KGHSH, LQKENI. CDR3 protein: CASSPKGLTSTDTQYF. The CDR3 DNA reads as TGTGCCAGCTCACCGAAGGGGTTAACTAGCACAGATACGCAGTATTTT.

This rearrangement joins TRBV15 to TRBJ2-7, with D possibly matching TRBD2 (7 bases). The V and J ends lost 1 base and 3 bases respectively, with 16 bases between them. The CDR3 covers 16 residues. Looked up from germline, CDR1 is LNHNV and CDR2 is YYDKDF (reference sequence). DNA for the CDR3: TGTGCCACCAGCAGAGGGGGGGCGGGAGTGGTCTACGAGCAGTACTTC. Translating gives CATSRGGAGVVYEQYF.

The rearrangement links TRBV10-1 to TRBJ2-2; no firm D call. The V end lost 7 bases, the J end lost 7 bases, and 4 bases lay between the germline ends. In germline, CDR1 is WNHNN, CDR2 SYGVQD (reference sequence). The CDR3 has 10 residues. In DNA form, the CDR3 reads TGCGCCAGCACTCTCGGGGAGCTGTTTTTT. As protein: CASTLGELFF.

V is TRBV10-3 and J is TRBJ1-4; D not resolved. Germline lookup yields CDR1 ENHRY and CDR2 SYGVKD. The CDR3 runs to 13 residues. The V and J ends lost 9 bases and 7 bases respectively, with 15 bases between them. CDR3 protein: CAISTRVAEKLFF. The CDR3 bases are TGTGCCATTTCAACGAGGGTAGCTGAAAAACTGTTTTTT.

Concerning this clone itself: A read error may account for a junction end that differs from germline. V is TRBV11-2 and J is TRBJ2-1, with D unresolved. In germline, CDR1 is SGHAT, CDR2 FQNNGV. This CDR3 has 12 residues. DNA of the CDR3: TGTGCCAGCAGTTTAGCCAACAATGAGCAGTTCTTC. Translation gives CASSLANNEQFF.

The CDR3 here is CASSYSSQVNTEAFF. The CDR3, as DNA: TGTGCCAGCAGTTACTCGAGTCAGGTGAACACTGAAGCTTTCTTT. The V gene is TRBV6-5, the J gene TRBJ1-1; D is ambiguous. V lost 0 bases and J 0 bases, leaving 8 bases between the germline ends. Germline CDR1 reads MNHEY; CDR2 reads SVGAGI. The CDR3 loop spans 15 amino acids.

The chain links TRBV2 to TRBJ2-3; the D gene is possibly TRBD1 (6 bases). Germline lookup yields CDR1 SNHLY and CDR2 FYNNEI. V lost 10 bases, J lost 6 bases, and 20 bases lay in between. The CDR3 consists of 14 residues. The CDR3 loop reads CATSSGVPMDTQYF. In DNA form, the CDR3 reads TGTGCCACCTCTTCAGGGGTCCCGATGGATACGCAGTATTTT.

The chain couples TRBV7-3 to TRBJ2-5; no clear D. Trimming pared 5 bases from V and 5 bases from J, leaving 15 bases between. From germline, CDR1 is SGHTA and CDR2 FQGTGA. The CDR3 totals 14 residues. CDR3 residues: CASSPRHFGETQYF. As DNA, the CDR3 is TGTGCCAGCAGCCCCCGACACTTTGGGGAGACCCAGTACTTC.

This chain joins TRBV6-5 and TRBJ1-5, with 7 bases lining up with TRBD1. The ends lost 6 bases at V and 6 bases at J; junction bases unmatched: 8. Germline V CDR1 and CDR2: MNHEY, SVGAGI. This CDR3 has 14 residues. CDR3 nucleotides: TGTGCCAGCAGCCGACGACAGGGAGCTCAGCCCCAGCATTTT. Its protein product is CASSRRQGAQPQHF.

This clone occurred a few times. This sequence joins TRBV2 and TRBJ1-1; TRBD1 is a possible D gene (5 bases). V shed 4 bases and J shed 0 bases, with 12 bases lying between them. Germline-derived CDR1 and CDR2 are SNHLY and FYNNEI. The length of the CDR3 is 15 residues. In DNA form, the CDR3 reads TGTGCCAGCAGTGTATGGGGCGGGATGAACACTGAAGCTTTCTTT. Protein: CASSVWGGMNTEAFF.

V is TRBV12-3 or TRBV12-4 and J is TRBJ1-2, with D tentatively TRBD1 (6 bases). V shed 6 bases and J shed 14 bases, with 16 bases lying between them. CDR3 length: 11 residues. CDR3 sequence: CASSYQGWETF. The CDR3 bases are TGTGCCAGCAGCTACCAGGGGTGGGAGACCTTC.

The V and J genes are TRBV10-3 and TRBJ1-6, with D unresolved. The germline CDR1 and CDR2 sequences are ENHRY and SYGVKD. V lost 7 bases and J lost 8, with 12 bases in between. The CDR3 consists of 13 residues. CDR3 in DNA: TGTGCCATCAAGGCTGACGGGGATTCACCCCTCCACTTT. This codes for CAIKADGDSPLHF.

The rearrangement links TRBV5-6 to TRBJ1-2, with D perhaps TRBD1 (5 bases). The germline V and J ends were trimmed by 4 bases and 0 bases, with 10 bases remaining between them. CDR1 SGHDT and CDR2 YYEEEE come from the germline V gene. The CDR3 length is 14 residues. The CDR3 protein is CASSLRQPNYGYTF. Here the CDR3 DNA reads TGTGCCAGCAGCCTTAGACAGCCTAACTATGGCTACACCTTC.

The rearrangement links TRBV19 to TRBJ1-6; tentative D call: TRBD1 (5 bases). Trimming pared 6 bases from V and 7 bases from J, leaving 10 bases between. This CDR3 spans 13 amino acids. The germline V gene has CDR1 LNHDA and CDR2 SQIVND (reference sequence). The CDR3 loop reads CASSVTANSPLHF. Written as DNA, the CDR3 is TGTGCCAGTAGCGTGACAGCAAATTCACCCCTCCACTTT.

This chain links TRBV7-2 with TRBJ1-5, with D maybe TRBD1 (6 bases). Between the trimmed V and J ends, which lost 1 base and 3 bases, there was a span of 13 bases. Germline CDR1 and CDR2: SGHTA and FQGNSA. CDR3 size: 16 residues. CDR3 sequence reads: CASSLGGGRPNQPQHF. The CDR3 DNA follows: TGTGCCAGCAGCTTAGGAGGGGGACGGCCCAATCAGCCCCAGCATTTT.

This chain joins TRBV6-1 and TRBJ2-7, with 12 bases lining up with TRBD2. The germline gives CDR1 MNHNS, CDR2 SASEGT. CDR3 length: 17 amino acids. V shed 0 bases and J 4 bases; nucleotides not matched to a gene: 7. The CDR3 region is CASSEADRLAGAYEQYF. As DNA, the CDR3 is TGTGCCAGCAGTGAAGCTGACCGACTAGCGGGGGCATACGAGCAGTACTTC.